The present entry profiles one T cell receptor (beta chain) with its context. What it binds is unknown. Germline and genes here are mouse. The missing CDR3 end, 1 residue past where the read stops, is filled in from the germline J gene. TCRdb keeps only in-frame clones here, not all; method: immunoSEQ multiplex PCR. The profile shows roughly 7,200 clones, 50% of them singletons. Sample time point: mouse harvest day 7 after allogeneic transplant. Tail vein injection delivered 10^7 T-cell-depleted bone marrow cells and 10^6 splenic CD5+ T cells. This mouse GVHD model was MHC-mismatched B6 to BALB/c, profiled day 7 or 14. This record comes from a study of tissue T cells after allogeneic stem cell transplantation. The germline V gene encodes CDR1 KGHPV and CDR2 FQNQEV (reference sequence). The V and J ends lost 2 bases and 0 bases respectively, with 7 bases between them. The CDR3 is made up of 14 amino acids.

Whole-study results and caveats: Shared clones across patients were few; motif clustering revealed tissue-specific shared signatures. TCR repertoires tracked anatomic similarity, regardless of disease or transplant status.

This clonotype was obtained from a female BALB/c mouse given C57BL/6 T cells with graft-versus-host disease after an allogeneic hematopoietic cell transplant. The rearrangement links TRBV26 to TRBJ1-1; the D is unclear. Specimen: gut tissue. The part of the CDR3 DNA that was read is TGTGCCAGCAGTCTGGTACAAGCAAACACAGAAGTCTTC. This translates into CASSLVQANTEVF. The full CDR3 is CASSLVQANTEVFF.